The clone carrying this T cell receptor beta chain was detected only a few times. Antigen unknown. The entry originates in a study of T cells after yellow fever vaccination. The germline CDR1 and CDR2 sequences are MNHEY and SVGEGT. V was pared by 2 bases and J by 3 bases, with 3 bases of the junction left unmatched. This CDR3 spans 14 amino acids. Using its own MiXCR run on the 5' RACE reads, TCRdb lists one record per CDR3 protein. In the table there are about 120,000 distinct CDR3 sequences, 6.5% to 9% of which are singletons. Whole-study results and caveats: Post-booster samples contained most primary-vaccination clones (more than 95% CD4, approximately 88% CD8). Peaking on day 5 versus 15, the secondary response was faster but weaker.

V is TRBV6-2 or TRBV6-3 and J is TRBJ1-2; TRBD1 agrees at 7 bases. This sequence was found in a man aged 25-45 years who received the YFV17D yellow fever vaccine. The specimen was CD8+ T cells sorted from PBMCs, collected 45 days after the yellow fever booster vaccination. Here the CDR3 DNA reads TGTGCCAGCAGTTACCGGGACAGCTACTATGGCTACACCTTC. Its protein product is CASSYRDSYYGYTF.